The T cell receptor (beta chain) described here comes from a study of CD8+CD57+ T cells in acquired aplastic anemia. Overall study results and limits: Levels of CD8+ Simpson's diversity were not significantly distinct in patients versus controls.

V lost 0 bases and J 3 bases, leaving 8 bases between the germline ends. CDR1 is ENHRY, CDR2 SYGVKD, per germline. This CDR3 contains 14 residues. Both TCR beta VDJ combination and CDR3 sequence profiling were carried out. Genomic DNA was the template for this profiling. TCRdb processed the reads anew with MiXCR; each CDR3 protein has one entry. The data hold around 500,000 distinct CDR3 sequences, with around a third observed a single time. On this clonotype itself: What it binds is not known.

Before being chosen for sequencing, patients had shown CD8+CD57+ cell expansion by flow cytometry. This chain connects TRBV10-3 to TRBJ1-1, with D unresolved. The sample comprised sorted CD4+, CD8+, or CD8+CD57+ T cells (not recorded which) from PBMCs. The receptor was isolated from a human donor with aplastic anemia. The CDR3 spells CAISESQIDTEAFF. The CDR3 coding sequence is TGTGCCATCAGTGAGTCCCAGATAGACACTGAAGCTTTCTTT.